This TCR beta chain was identified during a study of T cell repertoires in cytomegalovirus infection. Study as a whole: Evidence of both CMV infection and a matching HLA type came from public TCR beta signatures.

In TCRdb, the reads were re-called with MiXCR into one record per CDR3 protein. The repertoire includes hundreds of thousands of distinct CDR3 sequences, about 11% of them detected once, and approximately 10% sits in the top ten. V lost 2 bases to trimming and J lost 0 bases, with 23 bases between them. This CDR3 is built from 20 residues. Germline CDR1 and CDR2: MNHNS and SASEGT. The study, taken as a whole, reports: Clonotypes of TCR beta that were HLA-C-restricted and CMV-specific dominated the ex vivo response. Individuals carrying CMV plus the relevant HLA were identified by cumulative frequency of public TCR beta families.

This clonotype appeared many times. Its antigen is unknown. The sample comprised PBMCs. The TCR originated in a human donor in good health (CMV status not recorded). Some clones in this sample may be carry-over from other donors' samples. This chain connects TRBV6-1 to TRBJ2-4, with D perhaps matching TRBD1 or TRBD2 (6 bases each). Here the CDR3 DNA reads TGTGCCAGCAGTGAAAGGGGGGTTGATCGAATCTTTACAGCCAAAAACATTCAGTACTTC. It is translated as CASSERGVDRIFTAKNIQYF.